Reported below is one T cell receptor beta chain. Total RNA, at least 5 micrograms per sample, was extracted from PBMCs. The sample comes from a study of blood T cells in healthy people across ages. CDR3 size: 14 residues. The V end lost 0 bases, the J end lost 7 bases, and 12 bases lay between the germline ends. Germline V gene sequence: CDR1 MGHDK, CDR2 SYGVNS. PCR was performed a second time for roughly 7 to 12 cycles using a sample-barcoded 5' primer and a J-beta primer mix. TCRdb used MiXCR to reprocess the 5' RACE reads, holding one entry per CDR3 protein. The sample carries roughly 730,000 distinct CDR3 sequences, roughly 50% recorded once.

Sequencing was performed on blood. The rearrangement links TRBV25-1 to TRBJ1-2; D gene unclear. The clonotype comes from a middle-aged man in good health. The CDR3 loop reads CASSEYADVGGYTF. DNA for the CDR3: TGTGCCAGCAGTGAATATGCGGATGTCGGTGGCTACACCTTC.